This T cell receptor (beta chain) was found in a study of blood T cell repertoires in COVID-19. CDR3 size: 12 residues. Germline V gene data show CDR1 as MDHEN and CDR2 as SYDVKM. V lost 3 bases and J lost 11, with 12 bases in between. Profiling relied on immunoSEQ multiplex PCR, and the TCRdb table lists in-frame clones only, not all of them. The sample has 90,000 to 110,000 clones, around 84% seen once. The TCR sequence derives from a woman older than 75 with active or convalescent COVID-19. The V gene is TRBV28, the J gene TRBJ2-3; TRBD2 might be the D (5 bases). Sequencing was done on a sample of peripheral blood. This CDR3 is CASSFGIGLQYF. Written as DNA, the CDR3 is TGTGCCAGCAGTTTCGGGATCGGCTTGCAGTATTTT.